The next 14 T cell receptor beta chains were all read from a single sample in a study of blood T cells in healthy people across ages. It was with a sample-barcoded 5' primer and a J-beta primer mix that a second PCR of roughly 7 to 12 cycles was run. Using its own MiXCR run on the 5' RACE reads, TCRdb lists one record per CDR3 protein. The data hold 1.5 million to 2 million distinct CDR3 sequences, with about two fifths observed a single time. The sequenced sample was blood. These receptors were taken from a human donor in good health.

Ten or more counts support this clonotype. At one end the junction does not follow the germline gene, possibly because of a read error. This chain joins TRBV5-1 and TRBJ2-1, with no clear D. The germline V gene has CDR1 SGHRS and CDR2 YFSETQ. The CDR3 runs 13 residues. The CDR3 DNA reads as TGTGCCAGCAGCTCCTCTAGCTACAATGAGCAGTTCTTC. Encoded protein: CASSSSSYNEQFF.

The chain links TRBV6-2 or TRBV6-3 to TRBJ2-1; the D call may be TRBD1 or TRBD2 (6 bases each). The V end lost 6 bases, the J end lost 10 bases, and 22 bases lay between the germline ends. The CDR3 sequence is 15 residues long. CDR1 MNHEY and CDR2 SVGEGT come from the germline V gene. Here the CDR3 DNA reads TGTGCCAGCAGCCGTAATCCCCCTAGGGGGGACGAGCAGTTCTTC. Translated: CASSRNPPRGDEQFF.

V is TRBV6-2 or TRBV6-3 and J is TRBJ1-2; D is unresolved. CDR3 length: 21 residues. The V gene lost 0 bases and the J gene lost 5 bases, with 31 bases spanning the gap. Germline V CDR1 and CDR2: MNHEY, SVGEGT. CDR3 sequence: CASSYSRPVAGIIRPNYGYTF. Here the CDR3 DNA reads TGTGCCAGCAGTTACTCGAGACCGGTTGCGGGGATAATTCGACCCAATTATGGCTACACCTTC.

This clonotype was counted a single time. The chain joins TRBV6-2 or TRBV6-3 to TRBJ2-2, with D possibly being TRBD1 (6 bases). Trimming took 2 bases from V and 2 from J, leaving 9 bases between them. Germline V CDR1 and CDR2: MNHEY, SVGEGT. CDR3 size: 15 residues. The CDR3 reads CASSYGDTNTGELFF. CDR3 nucleotides: TGTGCCAGCAGTTACGGGGACACCAACACCGGGGAGCTGTTTTTT.

This clonotype was picked up a small number of times. The rearrangement links TRBV12-5 to TRBJ2-5; perhaps TRBD2 as D (5 bases). This CDR3 has 15 residues. CDR1 LGHNT and CDR2 FRNRAP come from the germline V gene. V gave up 7 bases and J gave up 2 bases, with 17 bases separating them. The CDR3 reads CASVSPAGVQETQYF. The CDR3 nucleotides are TGTGCTAGTGTTAGCCCGGCGGGCGTACAAGAGACCCAGTACTTC.

This rearrangement joins TRBV7-2 to TRBJ1-2, with 8 nucleotides matching TRBD1. The CDR3 covers 16 residues. The trim removed 1 base at V and 5 bases at J, leaving 9 bases unmatched. CDR1 SGHTA and CDR2 FQGNSA come from the germline V gene. The CDR3 DNA follows: TGTGCCAGCAGCTTAGGGACAGGGACATACCTATATGGCTACACCTTC. Amino acids: CASSLGTGTYLYGYTF.

Only a few counts were recorded for this clonotype. One end of the junction is discordant with germline, which a read error may explain. V is TRBV7-2 and J is TRBJ1-2; 9 bases line up with TRBD1. The CDR3 sequence is 15 residues long. CDR1 and CDR2 from the germline V gene are SGHTA and FQGNSA. The CDR3 DNA is TGTGCCAGCAGCTTAGATTGGACAGGGGTGGGAGGCTACACTTTC. Encoded protein: CASSLDWTGVGGYTF.

The chain uses TRBV2 and TRBJ2-4; no clear D. The germline V and J ends were trimmed by 4 bases and 1 base, with 14 bases remaining between them. CDR3 length: 16 residues. Germline V lookup: CDR1 SNHLY, CDR2 FYNNEI. The CDR3 DNA follows: TGTGCCAGCAGTGTTGATTTCCTCAGGGCCAAAAACATTCAGTACTTC. Its translation is CASSVDFLRAKNIQYF.

The chain recombines TRBV4-2 with TRBJ1-5; maybe TRBD1 (5 bases). This CDR3 is 15 amino acids long. Germline loops: CDR1 LGHNA, CDR2 YNFKEQ. The V and J ends lost 1 base and 7 bases respectively, with 14 bases between them. CDR3 sequence: CASSQGAQGSQPQHF. The CDR3 DNA reads as TGTGCCAGCAGCCAAGGGGCCCAGGGAAGCCAGCCCCAGCATTTT.

This chain connects TRBV29-1 to TRBJ1-1; TRBD1 might be the D (5 bases). The germline gives CDR1 SQVTM, CDR2 ANQGSEA. V lost 7 bases and J lost 4, with 16 bases in between. This CDR3 has 13 amino acids. CDR3 sequence: CSARGEGSTEAFF. DNA for the CDR3: TGCAGCGCCCGGGGGGAAGGGAGCACTGAAGCTTTCTTT.

The chain joins TRBV13 to TRBJ2-3; unclear D gene. Between the trimmed V and J ends, which lost 6 bases and 0 bases, there was a span of 10 bases. The CDR3 has 14 amino acids. The germline V gene has CDR1 PRHDT and CDR2 FYEKMQ (reference sequence). CDR3 region: CASRGGYSTDTQYF. The CDR3 bases are TGTGCCAGCAGAGGCGGCTACAGCACAGATACGCAGTATTTT. Supplemented by reference TRBV13 and TRBJ2-3, the full variable domain reads AAGVIQSPRHLIKEKRETATLKCYPIPRHDTVYWYQQGPGQDPQFLISFYEKMQSDKGSIPDRFSAQQFSDYHSELNMSSLELGDSALYFCASRGGYSTDTQYFGPGTRLTVL.

This clonotype was counted a few times. The chain employs TRBV29-1 and TRBJ1-2, with a weak D call TRBD1 (5 bases). CDR3 length equals 11 residues. Germline V CDR1 and CDR2: SQVTM, ANQGSEA. Trimming removed 6 bases from V and 6 bases from J, with 11 bases in between. The CDR3 DNA follows: TGCAGCGTAGGGGCAAGCGATGGCTACACCTTC. As protein: CSVGASDGYTF.

This clonotype appeared a few times. The rearrangement links TRBV5-1 to TRBJ2-3, with 9 positions matching TRBD1. The germline V gene has CDR1 SGHRS and CDR2 YFSETQ. Germline trimming cut 0 bases from V and 4 bases from J; bases unmatched to any gene: 9. CDR3 length equals 17 residues. CDR3 amino acids: CASSLALDRGLSDTQYF. The CDR3 nucleotides read TGCGCCAGCAGCTTGGCCCTGGACAGGGGCCTCTCAGATACGCAGTATTTT.

V is TRBV7-6 and J is TRBJ2-3; a possible D gene is TRBD1 (6 bases). This CDR3 region has 14 residues. Trimming pared 3 bases from V and 2 bases from J, leaving 9 bases between. CDR1 SGHVS and CDR2 FNYEAQ come from the germline V gene. The chain's CDR3 is CASSLLGHTDTQYF. In nucleotides, the CDR3 is TGTGCCAGCAGCTTGCTGGGACACACAGATACGCAGTATTTT.